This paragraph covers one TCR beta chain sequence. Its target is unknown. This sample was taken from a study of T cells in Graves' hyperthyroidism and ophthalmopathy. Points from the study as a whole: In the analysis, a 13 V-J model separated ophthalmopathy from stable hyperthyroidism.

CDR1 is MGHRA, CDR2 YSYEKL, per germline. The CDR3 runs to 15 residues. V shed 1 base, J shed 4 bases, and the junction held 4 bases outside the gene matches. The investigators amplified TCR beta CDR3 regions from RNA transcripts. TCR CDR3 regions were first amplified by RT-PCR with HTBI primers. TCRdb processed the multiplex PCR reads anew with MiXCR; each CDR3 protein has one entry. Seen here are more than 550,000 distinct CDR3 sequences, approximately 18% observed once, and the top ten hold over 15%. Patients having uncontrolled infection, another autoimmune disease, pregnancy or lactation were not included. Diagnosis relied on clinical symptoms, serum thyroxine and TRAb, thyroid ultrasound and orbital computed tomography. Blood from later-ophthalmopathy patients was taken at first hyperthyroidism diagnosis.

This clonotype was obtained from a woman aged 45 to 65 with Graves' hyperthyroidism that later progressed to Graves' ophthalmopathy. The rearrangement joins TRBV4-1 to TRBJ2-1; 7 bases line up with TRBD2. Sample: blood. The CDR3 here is CASSQGPGGYNEQFF. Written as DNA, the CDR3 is TGCGCCAGCAGCCAAGGTCCGGGAGGATACAATGAGCAGTTCTTC.